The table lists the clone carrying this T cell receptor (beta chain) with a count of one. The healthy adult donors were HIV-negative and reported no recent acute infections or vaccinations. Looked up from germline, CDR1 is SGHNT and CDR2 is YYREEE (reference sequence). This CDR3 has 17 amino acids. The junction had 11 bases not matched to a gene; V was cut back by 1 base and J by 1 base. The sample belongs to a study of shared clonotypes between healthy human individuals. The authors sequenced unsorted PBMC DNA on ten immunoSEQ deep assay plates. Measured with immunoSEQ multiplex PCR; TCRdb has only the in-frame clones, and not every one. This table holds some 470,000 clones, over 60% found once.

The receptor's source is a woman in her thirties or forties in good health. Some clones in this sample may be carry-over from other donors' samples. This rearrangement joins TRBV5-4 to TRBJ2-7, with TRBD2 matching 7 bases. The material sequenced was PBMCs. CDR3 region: CASSLSVVGGTSYEQYF. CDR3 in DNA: TGTGCCAGCAGCTTGTCTGTGGTGGGAGGGACTTCCTACGAGCAGTACTTC.